This T cell receptor (beta chain) stems from a study of control samples from healthy donors and cancer patients. Germline CDR1 is SGHTA and CDR2 is FQGNSA. The CDR3 loop spans 16 amino acids. The V and J ends lost 2 bases and 2 bases respectively, with 15 bases between them. The table lists this clone with a few counts. TCRdb's table, derived via immunoSEQ multiplex PCR, lists solely in-frame clones and lacks some. This sample has tens of thousands of clones, with 85% to 95% found just once. The clonotype was recovered from a man under 40 with colorectal cancer. V usage is TRBV7-2 and J usage is TRBJ1-2, with D perhaps matching TRBD1 (6 bases). Sequenced: PBMCs. As DNA, the CDR3 is TGTGCCAGCAGCTTACGGTCGGGTAGGGGGAACTATGGCTACACCTTC. Its protein is CASSLRSGRGNYGYTF.